This T cell receptor (beta chain) appears in the sequencing data of a study of T cell changes during pregnancy in multiple sclerosis (dated by TCRdb to between 2018 and 2021). Study-level background: Changes in the T cell repertoire over the course of pregnancy were examined in this study in women with multiple sclerosis.

Library preparation used the immunoSEQ multiplex PCR assay. TCRdb limited this immuneACCESS table to in-frame rearrangements with V and J called. A share of clones is missing; checked studies link under half to unresolved V genes, and the rest is unexplained. This sample is represented by approximately 17,000 clones; about four fifths of them were singletons. Clones ranked in the top ten supply roughly 10% of the sample. The CDR3 contains 12 residues, cysteine and phenylalanine counted. Only CDR3 DNA remains: 36 bases, in frame from the first base. CDR1 and CDR2 were assigned from the germline V gene (reference sequence) as WNHNN and SYGVQD. The trim is 4 bases for V and 8 bases for J, with a gap of 8 bases between the germline ends. On this clone: Its antigen is unknown. No clone much larger than this one lies a single base away; base qualities are absent.

The V and J genes are TRBV10-1 and TRBJ2-2; the D gene lacks a confident call. The sequences come from CD8+ T cells from peripheral blood mononuclear cells, collected in the second trimester of pregnancy. The TCR originated in a female donor in good health, enrolled as a control in a pregnancy study. CDR3 sequence: CASSALPGELFF. At the DNA level, the sequence is TGCGCCAGCAGTGCCCTCCCGGGGGAGCTGTTTTTT.